This T cell receptor beta chain derives from a study of shared clonotypes between healthy human individuals. The study, taken as a whole, reports: Several donors held 4.5% to 5% of naive CD4 clonotypes in common.

Every donor was a Caucasian adult from Nashville, Tennessee. The repertoire was sequenced with immunoSEQ multiplex PCR; TCRdb's copy has only in-frame clones and lacks some. The sample shows over a million clones, approximately 97% of them seen only once. Regarding this clone: Its specificity is not known.

The germline V and J ends were trimmed by 1 base and 2 bases, with 13 bases remaining between them. The CDR3 consists of 16 residues. CDR1 is SGHNT, CDR2 YENEEA, per germline. The TCR comes from a young man in good health. The sample was naive CD4+ T cells sorted from blood. Subset denoted: CD45RA+ positively selected. The chain recombines TRBV11-3 with TRBJ2-3, with D possibly being TRBD2 (7 bases). The CDR3 spells CASSLGSGGVTDTQYF. The CDR3, as DNA: TGTGCCAGCAGCTTAGGGTCGGGGGGCGTCACAGATACGCAGTATTTT. The variable domain in full, completed from reference TRBV11-3 and TRBJ2-3, reads EAGVVQSPRYKIIEKKQPVAFWCNPISGHNTLYWYLQNLGQGPELLIRYENEEAVDDSQLPKDRFSAERLKGVDSTLKIQPAELGDSAVYLCASSLGSGGVTDTQYFGPGTRLTVL.